This T cell receptor beta chain was retrieved from a study of T cell responses to AZD1222 COVID-19 vaccine (dated by TCRdb to 2020 to 2023). For the wider study: AZD1222 recipients given second doses at about 4 weeks or at about 12 weeks were pooled, since spike-specific TCR depth and breadth were not found to differ between the two schedules. TCR sequencing was performed for fewer than 250 trial participants, of whom 200 to 220 were given two doses of AZD1222 and around 26 were given two doses of MenACWY control vaccine. Trial participants were enrolled into age subgroups of 18-55, 56-69 and 70-plus years, which contained around 150, 29 and 61 TCR-sequenced participants, respectively. Overall study outcomes, separate from this receptor: The 56-69-year group was small, and its depth increase did not reach significance, likely because of low power. Participants were mostly white British and included more females than males, and it was suggested by the authors that clonal diversity may have been underestimated. Because no day 14 peak-response samples were available, the repertoires could be characterized only after the peak T cell response. The whole spike protein was spanned by vaccine-associated CD4 TCRs, and dominant responses were seen in regions 160-218 and 743-854. Epitopes outside the regions mutated in the B.1.351 and B.1.1.7 variants were reportedly recognized by nearly half of the unique spike-specific TCRs. After two AZD1222 doses, both the breadth and the depth of spike-specific TCRs were significantly higher than at day 0 and than in MenACWY recipients. Conclusions about previously exposed vaccinees were limited because only a handful of AZD1222 recipients were SARS-CoV-2 seropositive at baseline.

Reading from cysteine to phenylalanine, the CDR3 counts 16 amino acids. Kept here is only the CDR3 DNA, which spans 48 bases and is read in frame from base 1. Based on the germline V gene, the CDR1 and CDR2 sequences are SGHRS and YFSETQ. For this chain, trimming is 0 bases at the V end and 2 bases at the J end, and the number of junction bases without a gene match is 4. This clone was counted a single time. Its cognate antigen has yet to be identified. No much larger clone is present one base from it, and per-base qualities are unavailable. The CDR3 regions of human TCRbeta chains were analyzed by immunosequencing. The paper's data handling went like this. TCRs in the repertoires were matched against a reference library of SARS-CoV-2-specific TCRs that had been generated with the MIRA antigen-specificity platform. Breadth was defined as the fraction of unique TCRs that were SARS-CoV-2-associated. Depth was defined as the fraction of total T cells that were SARS-CoV-2-associated. Using the MIRA data, each spike-specific TCR was mapped to the spike region that the TCR reacts to and placed in a CD4 or CD8 class. Log10-transformed breadth and depth values were compared by one-way ANOVA with Sidak's multiple comparisons tests. TCRdb took this table from immuneACCESS and kept in-frame rearrangements with V and J called. Such tables lack part of the clones; where checked against another copy, unresolved V genes explain under half of the gap, and the rest is unexplained. Clone size and V and J calls were adopted from that table, with D and trimming inferred from the DNA. A total of tens of thousands of clones appear in this sample, roughly 90% of them only once. The leading ten clones occupy 13% of the sample.

Explained via the paper, the time point label denotes: baseline before first vaccination. The vaccinee samples were drawn from two UK trials, COV001 and COV002, one of which was a single-blind randomized controlled phase 2/3 trial testing AZD1222 (ChAdOx1 nCoV-19) in healthy adults. Trial participant PBMC samples were collected at day 0 and day 28 after the second dose for TCRbeta chain sequencing. In this chain, TRBV5-1 is recombined with TRBJ1-3; TRBD1 matches 8 bases in the middle. The starting material was peripheral blood, obtained on day 0 of AZD1222 vaccination. The origin of this receptor is an adult in good health. This receptor carries the CDR3 CASSLDWTGTGNTIYF. DNA sequence: TGCGCCAGCAGCTTGGATTGGACAGGGACTGGAAACACCATATATTTT.